The next 23 T cell receptor beta chains were all read from a single sample in a study of cytomegalovirus exposure and HLA in healthy donors. Assay: immunoSEQ multiplex PCR; the TCRdb copy retains only in-frame clones and omits some. The table includes about 98,000 clones, about 90% detected once. The source material was PBMCs. These receptors all stem from a man aged 18 to 30 in good health and CMV-seropositive.

The chain employs TRBV28 and TRBJ1-1; no reliable D call. This CDR3 is built from 11 residues. V lost 2 bases to trimming and J lost 8 bases, with 6 bases between them. Germline V lookup: CDR1 MDHEN, CDR2 SYDVKM. The CDR3 spells CASSLGLEAFF. The DNA for the CDR3 is TGTGCCAGCAGTTTAGGGCTAGAAGCTTTCTTT.

The gene calls are TRBV10-3 and TRBJ2-7; TRBD1 matches 11 bases. This CDR3 is 12 amino acids long. The V and J ends lost 8 bases and 7 bases, in that order; junction bases with no gene match: 4. Germline V lookup: CDR1 ENHRY, CDR2 SYGVKD. The CDR3 is CAIGQGAEEQYF. CDR3 in DNA: TGTGCCATCGGACAGGGGGCGGAAGAGCAGTACTTC.

The chain recombines TRBV4-3 with TRBJ2-7; 10 nucleotides match TRBD2. Trimming removed 2 bases from V and 0 bases from J; junction bases left unmatched: 4. The CDR3 totals 16 residues. Germline CDR1 and CDR2: LGHNA and YSLEER. CDR3 coding DNA: TGCGCCAGCAGCCAATCTAGCGGGGGAAGCTCCTACGAGCAGTACTTC. Amino acid sequence: CASSQSSGGSSYEQYF.

The J gene is TRBJ1-5, the V gene TRBV19; unclear D gene. Trimming stripped 3 bases from V and 5 bases from J, with 17 bases between. The CDR3 covers 16 residues. Germline loops: CDR1 LNHDA, CDR2 SQIVND (reference sequence). Here the CDR3 reads CASSIYGEGKDQPQHF. The CDR3 bases are TGTGCCAGTAGTATTTATGGGGAGGGTAAGGATCAGCCCCAGCATTTT.

The chain has TRBV27 and TRBJ2-3; D perhaps matches TRBD1 (5 bases). Germline V gene lookup returns CDR1 MNHEY and CDR2 SMNVEV (reference sequence). The V gene lost 4 bases and the J gene lost 2 bases, with 16 bases spanning the gap. The CDR3 length is 16 residues. The CDR3 sequence is CASSSRQNLATDTQYF. The CDR3 region has the DNA TGTGCCAGCAGTTCTCGACAGAACCTCGCCACAGATACGCAGTATTTT.

J is TRBJ1-1 and V is TRBV7-3; D possibly corresponds to TRBD1 (5 bases). Germline V gene sequence: CDR1 SGHTA, CDR2 FQGTGA. The CDR3 is made up of 13 amino acids. V gave up 3 bases and J gave up 0 bases, with 5 bases separating them. For the CDR3, the DNA is TGTGCCAGCAGCTTGACAGTGAACACTGAAGCTTTCTTT. Translating gives CASSLTVNTEAFF.

The chain joins TRBV6-1 to TRBJ2-7, with 7 bases matching TRBD2. From germline, CDR1 is MNHNS and CDR2 SASEGT. The V gene end was trimmed by 6 bases and the J gene end by 3 bases; junction bases not matched to a gene: 2. The CDR3 loop spans 12 amino acids. CDR3 sequence reads: CASRSGGYEQYF. CDR3 DNA: TGTGCCAGCAGGTCGGGGGGCTACGAGCAGTACTTC.

V is TRBV12-5 and J is TRBJ2-7; D not resolved. The ends were cut back, 1 base at V and 2 bases at J, with 9 bases in the middle. Per the germline V gene, CDR1 is LGHNT and CDR2 is FRNRAP. There are 14 residues in the CDR3. The CDR3 loop reads CASGLGSSPYEQYF. As DNA, the CDR3 is TGTGCTAGTGGTTTGGGCTCAAGCCCCTACGAGCAGTACTTC.

V and J are TRBV23-1 and TRBJ1-2; 8 positions agree with TRBD1. TRBV23-1 is an open reading frame, and its role is uncertain. There are 16 residues in the CDR3. The V gene end was trimmed by 2 bases and the J gene end by 4 bases; junction bases not matched to a gene: 9. The CDR3 spells CASSQPGTGKFYGYTF. CDR3 bases: TGCGCCAGCAGTCAACCTGGGACAGGCAAATTCTATGGCTACACCTTC.

This clone was seen just once. This chain connects TRBV18 to TRBJ1-5; D unclear. Deletions cut 4 bases from V and 6 bases from J, with 10 bases between. The germline V gene encodes CDR1 KGHSH and CDR2 LQKENI. CDR3 length: 13 residues. The DNA of the CDR3 is TGTGCCAGCTCACTAGATGTCCGTCAGCCCCAGCATTTT. Amino acid sequence: CASSLDVRQPQHF.

The chain combines TRBV7-6 with TRBJ2-5; 16 bases are shared with TRBD2. The CDR3 extends over 16 amino acids. Losses at the gene ends were 4 bases for V and 3 bases for J; bases not matched to a gene: 2. Germline loops: CDR1 SGHVS, CDR2 FNYEAQ. CDR3 amino acids: CASSSGTSGGEETQYF. The CDR3 DNA reads as TGTGCCAGCAGCTCTGGGACTAGCGGGGGGGAAGAGACCCAGTACTTC.

V and J are TRBV29-1 and TRBJ1-2; a possible D gene is TRBD1 (5 bases). There are 17 residues in the CDR3. Germline V gives CDR1 SQVTM, CDR2 ANQGSEA. The V gene lost 0 bases and the J gene lost 2 bases, with 19 bases spanning the gap. CDR3 amino acids: CSVEDQGFGRANYGYTF. The CDR3 region has the DNA TGCAGCGTTGAAGATCAGGGATTCGGGAGGGCGAACTATGGCTACACCTTC.

This sequence joins TRBV27 and TRBJ2-7, with 10 bases identical to TRBD1. Germline CDR1 and CDR2: MNHEY and SMNVEV (reference sequence). Trimming cost V 10 bases and J 7 bases; bases outside gene matches: 10. The CDR3 runs to 13 residues. The CDR3 DNA sequence: TGTGCCACCCAACGACAGGGGGCACGAGAGCAGTACTTC. Amino acids: CATQRQGAREQYF.

The V gene is TRBV9, the J gene TRBJ2-3; the D gene is possibly TRBD2 (6 bases). This CDR3 region has 16 residues. Germline loops: CDR1 SGDLS, CDR2 YYNGEE. The V end lost 4 bases, the J end lost 1 base, and 16 bases lay between the germline ends. The CDR3 region is CASSRRAGTGTDTQYF. The CDR3 DNA follows: TGTGCCAGCAGCAGAAGGGCGGGAACGGGCACAGATACGCAGTATTTT.

The chain combines TRBV9 with TRBJ2-1; TRBD1 agrees at 11 bases. Germline CDR1 is SGDLS and CDR2 is YYNGEE. Losses at the gene ends were 3 bases for V and 15 bases for J; bases not matched to a gene: 8. The length of the CDR3 is 13 residues. CDR3 residues: CASSATGQGATFF. CDR3 DNA: TGTGCCAGCAGCGCAACCGGACAGGGGGCGACGTTCTTC.

This clone has a single count. The chain combines TRBV21-1 with TRBJ2-3; the D call in the table, TRBD2, was not verified against the DNA. TRBV21-1 is listed as a pseudogene. The CDR3 covers 16 residues. The CDR3, as DNA: TGTGCCAGCAGCAAAGGGTGCGGGAGTAACACAGATACGCAGTATTTT. Amino acids: CASSKGCGSNTDTQYF.

The chain is built from TRBV9 and TRBJ1-1; 9 bases are shared with TRBD1. Germline assignment: CDR1 SGDLS and CDR2 YYNGEE. The CDR3 totals 15 residues. J gave up 3 bases and V 0 bases, and 3 bases lay outside the gene matches. CDR3 amino acids: CASSVGGQGYTEAFF. CDR3 sequence (DNA): TGTGCCAGCAGCGTAGGGGGACAGGGCTACACTGAAGCTTTCTTT.

The rearrangement joins TRBV19 to TRBJ2-1; TRBD1 aligns across 10 bases. This CDR3 has 15 amino acids. Losses at the gene ends were 6 bases for V and 5 bases for J; bases not matched to a gene: 7. Germline-derived CDR1 and CDR2 are LNHDA and SQIVND (reference sequence). Here the CDR3 DNA reads TGTGCCAGTAGGATGGGACAGGGGATCAACAATGAGCAGTTCTTC. This encodes CASRMGQGINNEQFF. Drawing the rest from reference TRBV19 and TRBJ2-1, the complete variable domain is DGGITQSPKYLFRKEGQNVTLSCEQNLNHDAMYWYRQDPGQGLRLIYYSQIVNDFQKGDIAEGYSVSREKKESFPLTVTSAQKNPTAFYLCASRMGQGINNEQFFGPGTRLTVL.

This chain joins TRBV5-1 and TRBJ2-5, with D uncertain. This CDR3 contains 12 residues. V was pared by 4 bases and J by 2 bases, with 6 bases between. Germline-derived CDR1 and CDR2 are SGHRS and YFSETQ. CDR3: CASSLLQETQYF. Here the CDR3 DNA reads TGCGCCAGCAGCCTCCTTCAAGAGACCCAGTACTTC. Drawing the rest from reference TRBV5-1 and TRBJ2-5, the complete variable domain is KAGVTQTPRYLIKTRGQQVTLSCSPISGHRSVSWYQQTPGQGLQFLFEYFSETQRNKGNFPGRFSGRQFSNSRSEMNVSTLELGDSALYLCASSLLQETQYFGPGTRLLVL.

This rearrangement joins TRBV5-1 to TRBJ2-6, with 7 bases identical to TRBD1. The germline V gene encodes CDR1 SGHRS and CDR2 YFSETQ. The CDR3 is 16 amino acids. V trimming: 4 bases; J trimming: 0 bases; junction bases outside the gene matches: 4. DNA for the CDR3: TGCGCCAGCAGCGTGGACAGGTCCTCTGGGGCCAACGTCCTGACTTTC. Its protein is CASSVDRSSGANVLTF. Together with reference TRBV5-1 and TRBJ2-6, the CDR3 gives the full variable domain: KAGVTQTPRYLIKTRGQQVTLSCSPISGHRSVSWYQQTPGQGLQFLFEYFSETQRNKGNFPGRFSGRQFSNSRSEMNVSTLELGDSALYLCASSVDRSSGANVLTFGAGSRLTVL.

This chain connects TRBV6-5 to TRBJ2-7; TRBD2 agrees at 7 bases. The trim removed 0 bases at V and 3 bases at J, leaving 5 bases unmatched. The CDR3 extends over 15 amino acids. CDR1 is MNHEY and CDR2 is SVGAGI in the germline V gene. In DNA, the CDR3 is TGTGCCAGCAGTTACTCCGGCAGGGAGGGCTACGAGCAGTACTTC. It translates to CASSYSGREGYEQYF.

This rearrangement joins TRBV27 to TRBJ2-4, with D possibly being TRBD1 (5 bases). This CDR3 region has 14 residues. V lost 5 bases and J lost 0, with 8 bases in between. Germline-derived CDR1 and CDR2 are MNHEY and SMNVEV (reference sequence). The CDR3 DNA sequence: TGTGCCAGCAGTCGAGACAGAGCCAAAAACATTCAGTACTTC. Translated: CASSRDRAKNIQYF.

The chain is built from TRBV4-2 and TRBJ2-7; 7 bases agree with TRBD2. V gave up 0 bases and J gave up 3 bases; unmatched junction bases: 8. The CDR3 runs 16 residues. CDR1 is LGHNA, CDR2 YNFKEQ, per germline. As DNA, the CDR3 is TGTGCCAGCAGCCAAGATCCTCCGGGGGGTAGCTACGAGCAGTACTTC. Translation gives CASSQDPPGGSYEQYF.